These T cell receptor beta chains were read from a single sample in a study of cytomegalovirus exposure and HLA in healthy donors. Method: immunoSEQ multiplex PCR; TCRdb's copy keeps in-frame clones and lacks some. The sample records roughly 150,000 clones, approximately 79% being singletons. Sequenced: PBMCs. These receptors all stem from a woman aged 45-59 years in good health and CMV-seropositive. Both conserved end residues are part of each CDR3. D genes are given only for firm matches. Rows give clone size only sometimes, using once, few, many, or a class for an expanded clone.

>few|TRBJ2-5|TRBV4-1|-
TGCGCCAGCAGCCAAGGGTTTGGGGGCTGGCAAGAGACCCAGTACTTC
CASSQGFGGWQETQYF
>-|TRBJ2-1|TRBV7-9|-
TGTTCCAGCAGCACAAAGCAGGGAGGTGAGCAGTTCTTC
CSSSTKQGGEQFF
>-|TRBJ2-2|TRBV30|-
TGTGCCGTGGTTCTCGGGGGGCGGGTGACCGGGGAGCTGTTTTTT
CAVVLGGRVTGELFF
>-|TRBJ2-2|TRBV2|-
TGTGCCAGCAGTGACCGCCGGGTCCCACCCGGGGAGCTGTTTTTT
CASSDRRVPPGELFF
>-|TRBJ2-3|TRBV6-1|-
TGTGCCAGCAGTGATCAGGGGCCTAGAGATACGCAGTATTTT
CASSDQGPRDTQYF
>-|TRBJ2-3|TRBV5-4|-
TGTGCCAGCAGCTTGGCGGGGTTCACAGATACGCAGTATTTT
CASSLAGFTDTQYF
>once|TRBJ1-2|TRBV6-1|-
TGTGCCAGCAACCGGCCCAGGCCCTATGGCTACACCTTC
CASNRPRPYGYTF
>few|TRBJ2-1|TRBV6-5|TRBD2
TGTGCCAGCAGGCAGGGCGGGGGGGGTAGGTGGGAGCAGTTCTTC
CASRQGGGGRWEQFF
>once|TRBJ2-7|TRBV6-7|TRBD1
TGTGCCAGCAGTTACTCGAGTGGTCGGGACAGGAGGGTAGATGGGCTGGATTACGAGCAGTACTTC
CASSYSSGRDRRVDGLDYEQYF
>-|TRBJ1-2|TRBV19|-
TGTGCCAGTAGGTCGGGTCATGGCTACACCTTC
CASRSGHGYTF
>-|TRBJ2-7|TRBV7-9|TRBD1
TGTGCCAGCAGCTCGGAACAGGGGCTTTTCGACTCCTACGAGCAGTACTTC
CASSSEQGLFDSYEQYF
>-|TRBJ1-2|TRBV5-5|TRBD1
TGTGCCAGCAGCCATGTCGGACAGGGACGTGGCTACACCTTC
CASSHVGQGRGYTF
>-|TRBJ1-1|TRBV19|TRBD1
TGTGCCAGTAGTACCTTACAGGGGGGACGCACTGAAGCTTTCTTT
CASSTLQGGRTEAFF
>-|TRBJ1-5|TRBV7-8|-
TGTGCCAGCAGCTTAGAGAGGGCCGAGGGACAGCCCCAGCATTTT
CASSLERAEGQPQHF
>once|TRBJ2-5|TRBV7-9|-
TGTGCCAGCAGAGAGTTTCAGGGGACGGCCAAATACTTC
CASREFQGTAKYF
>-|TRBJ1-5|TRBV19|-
TGTGCCAGTAGTAAGACAGGTAATCAGCCCCAGCATTTT
CASSKTGNQPQHF
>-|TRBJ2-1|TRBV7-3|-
TGTGCCAGCAGCTTAGGGGGGGGGCATGATGAGCAGTTCTTC
CASSLGGGHDEQFF
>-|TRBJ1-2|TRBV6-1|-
TGTGCCAGCAACTCCCTGGACACTCTTATTGGCTACACCTTC
CASNSLDTLIGYTF
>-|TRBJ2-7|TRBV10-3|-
TGTGCCATCAGAAAGGACAACTACGAGCAGTACTTC
CAIRKDNYEQYF
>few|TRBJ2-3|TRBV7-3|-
TGTGCCAGCAGCGCCGGGGAGAGCACAGATACGCAGTATTTT
CASSAGESTDTQYF
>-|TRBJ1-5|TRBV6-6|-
TGTGCCAGCAGTTACTCGGCGAACAGGGTCAATCAGCCCCAGCATTTT
CASSYSANRVNQPQHF
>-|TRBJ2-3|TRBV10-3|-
TGTGCCATCAGCATATCAGAAACAGATACGCAGTATTTT
CAISISETDTQYF
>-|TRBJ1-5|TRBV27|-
TGTGCCAGCAGTTTAAACAGCTTAAATCAGCCCCAGCATTTT
CASSLNSLNQPQHF
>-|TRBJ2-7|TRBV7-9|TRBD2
TGTGCCAGCAGCTTTAGCGGGGGTTTACTCTACGAGCAGTACTTC
CASSFSGGLLYEQYF
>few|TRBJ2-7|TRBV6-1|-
TGTGCCAGCAGTGAAGCAGGGGTTATCTCCGAGCAGTACTTC
CASSEAGVISEQYF
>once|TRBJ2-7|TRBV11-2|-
TGTGCCAGCAGCGCGGGGTTCTCCTACGAGCAGTACTTC
CASSAGFSYEQYF
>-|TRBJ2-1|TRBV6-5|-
TGTGCCAGCAGTTCTCTCGGGGGGCCAGGGAATGAGCAGTTCTTC
CASSSLGGPGNEQFF
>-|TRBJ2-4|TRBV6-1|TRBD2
TGTGCCAGCACCCGGGACGTGGGGGGGAACATTCAGTACTTC
CASTRDVGGNIQYF
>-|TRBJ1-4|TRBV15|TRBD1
TGTGCCACCAGCAGAGACCGACAGGGGGATAATGAAAAACTGTTTTTT
CATSRDRQGDNEKLFF
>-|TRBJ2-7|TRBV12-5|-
TGTGCTAGTGGTTGGACGGGATGGGAGCAGTACTTC
CASGWTGWEQYF
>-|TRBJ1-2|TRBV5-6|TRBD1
TGTGCCAGCAGCTGGGGGACAGACGGCTATGGCTACACCTTC
CASSWGTDGYGYTF
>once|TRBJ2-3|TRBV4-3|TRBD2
TGCGCCAGCAGCCAAGAACTAGCGGGGGGGCGTAGAGATACGCAGTATTTT
CASSQELAGGRRDTQYF
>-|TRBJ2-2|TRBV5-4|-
TGTGCCAGCAGCTTTATTGTAGGGGCGAACACCGGGGAGCTGTTTTTT
CASSFIVGANTGELFF
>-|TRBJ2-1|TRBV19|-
TGTGCCAGTAGTATTTCCCAGGGCTACAATGAGCAGTTCTTC
CASSISQGYNEQFF
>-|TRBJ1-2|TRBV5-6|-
TGTGCCAGCAGCTTGGGTGACATTTACTATGGCTACACCTTC
CASSLGDIYYGYTF
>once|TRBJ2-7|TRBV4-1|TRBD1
TGCGCCAGCAGCCAAGATCCCCTGACAGGGACCTACGAGCAGTACTTC
CASSQDPLTGTYEQYF
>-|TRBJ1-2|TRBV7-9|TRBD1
TGTGCCAGCAGCTTATCGACAGGGAATGGCTACACCTTC
CASSLSTGNGYTF
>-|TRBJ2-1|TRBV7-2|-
TGTGCCAGCAGCTTTCAGTCCTACAATGAGCAGTTCTTC
CASSFQSYNEQFF
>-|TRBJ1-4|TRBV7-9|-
TGTGCCAGCAGCTTAGCGACAGGAAGGGCAACTAATGAAAAACTGTTTTTT
CASSLATGRATNEKLFF
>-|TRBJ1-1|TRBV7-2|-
TGTGCCAGTAGCAGGGGGAACACTGAAGCTTTCTTT
CASSRGNTEAFF
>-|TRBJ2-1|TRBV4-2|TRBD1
TGTGCCAGCAGCCAAGAAGTACAGGGGTTGGGCGATGAGCAGTTCTTC
CASSQEVQGLGDEQFF
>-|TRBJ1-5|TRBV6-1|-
TGTGCCAGCAGTGAGGGGGGAGATATGTATCAGCCCCAGCATTTT
CASSEGGDMYQPQHF
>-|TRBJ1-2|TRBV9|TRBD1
TGTGCCAGCAGCGTGGATCCACAGGGGGCTGGCTATGGCTACACCTTC
CASSVDPQGAGYGYTF
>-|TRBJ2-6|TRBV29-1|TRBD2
TGCAGCGTCCCCTCCGGGGGGGCTGGGGCCAACGTCCTGACTTTC
CSVPSGGAGANVLTF
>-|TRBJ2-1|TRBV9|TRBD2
TGTGCCAGCAGCGTCGCGGCTAGCGGACTCAATGAGCAGTTCTTC
CASSVAASGLNEQFF
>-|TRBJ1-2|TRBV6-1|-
TGTGCCAGCAGTCCCGACAGAAACTATGGCTACACCTTC
CASSPDRNYGYTF
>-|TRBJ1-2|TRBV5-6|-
TGTGCCAGCAGCCCCGGTTCGGTGACAGCAGCCCGCTATGGCTACACCTTC
CASSPGSVTAARYGYTF
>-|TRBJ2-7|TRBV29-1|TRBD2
TGCAGCTCCCCGAGCGGGGGGGCCTACGAGCAGTACTTC
CSSPSGGAYEQYF
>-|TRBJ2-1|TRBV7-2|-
TGTGCCAGCAGCCACCCCTCGGTGGGGCGAAGCTACAATGAGCAGTTCTTC
CASSHPSVGRSYNEQFF
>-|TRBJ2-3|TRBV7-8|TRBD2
TGTGCCAGCAGCTTAGCGCCAGCGGGGCTTCTCGATACGCAGTATTTT
CASSLAPAGLLDTQYF
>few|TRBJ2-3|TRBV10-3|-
TGTGCCATCAGTTCCCCACTCACAGATACGCAGTATTTT
CAISSPLTDTQYF
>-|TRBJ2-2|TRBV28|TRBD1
TGTGCCAGCAGTTTATCAGGACAGGGAATCGGGGAGCTGTTTTTT
CASSLSGQGIGELFF
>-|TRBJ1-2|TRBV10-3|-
TGTGCCATCAGTGAGGGGACATGGGGCTATGGCTACACCTTC
CAISEGTWGYGYTF
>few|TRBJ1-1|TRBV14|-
TGTGCCAGCAGCCATTTGGATGGGCACGGTCAAGCTTTCTTT
CASSHLDGHGQAFF
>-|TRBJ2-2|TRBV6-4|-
TGTGCCAGCAGATATAATATGAACACCGGGGAGCTGTTTTTT
CASRYNMNTGELFF
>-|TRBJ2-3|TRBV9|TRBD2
TGTGCCAGCAGCGTAGTACCGGGACTAGCGGGGGAGGGTCTTAGCACAGATACGCAGTATTTT
CASSVVPGLAGEGLSTDTQYF
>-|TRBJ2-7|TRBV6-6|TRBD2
TGTGCCAGCAGTCGTAGCGGGCCCCGCGATTACGAGCAGTACTTC
CASSRSGPRDYEQYF